This passage covers 19 T cell receptor beta chains from one sample sequenced in a study of PD-L1 blockade in urothelial cancer. Time point given: peripheral blood 6 weeks after treatment start. Clones were sequenced by immunoSEQ multiplex PCR, and TCRdb holds only the in-frame ones, with some missing. The sample shows fewer than 50,000 clones, roughly 90% of them seen only once. The material sequenced was PBMCs, taken around atezolizumab (anti-PD-L1) treatment. The receptors shown here come from a man in his sixties with urothelial cancer.

The chain is built from TRBV5-1 and TRBJ2-2; 8 bases line up with TRBD1. Germline assignment: CDR1 SGHRS and CDR2 YFSETQ. Trimming took 8 bases from V and 3 from J; bases not matched to a gene: 3. The CDR3 has 13 residues. The CDR3 region is CASKTGDTGELFF. In DNA form, the CDR3 reads TGCGCCAGTAAGACAGGGGACACCGGGGAGCTGTTTTTT.

The V and J genes are TRBV6-5 and TRBJ2-7, with 7 bases identical to TRBD2. The CDR3 has 15 amino acids. After removal of 3 bases from V and 2 bases from J, the junction contained 7 bases not matched to a gene. Per the germline V gene, CDR1 is MNHEY and CDR2 is SVGAGI. The CDR3 sequence is CASSYNGGSPYEQYF. CDR3 bases: TGTGCCAGCAGTTATAACGGCGGGAGCCCCTACGAGCAGTACTTC.

The chain employs TRBV9 and TRBJ1-2; perhaps TRBD1 as D (6 bases). Trimming stripped 3 bases from V and 8 bases from J, with 11 bases between. CDR1 and CDR2 from the germline V gene are SGDLS and YYNGEE. The CDR3 is 12 residues long. CDR3 in DNA: TGTGCCAGCAGCGGATCAGGGGAGGGCTACACCTTC. Protein sequence: CASSGSGEGYTF.

V is TRBV29-1 and J is TRBJ2-7; TRBD1 matches 7 bases. Losses at the gene ends were 5 bases for V and 2 bases for J; bases not matched to a gene: 3. There are 12 residues in the CDR3. The germline gives CDR1 SQVTM, CDR2 ANQGSEA. The CDR3 here is CSVMTGPYEQYF. The CDR3 nucleotides read TGCAGCGTTATGACAGGGCCCTACGAGCAGTACTTC.

This clone is a singleton in its sample. This chain joins TRBV6-6 and TRBJ1-2, with D possibly being TRBD1 (6 bases). V was cut by 7 bases and J by 1 base, with 13 bases left in between. The CDR3 totals 14 residues. Germline V gives CDR1 MNHNY, CDR2 SVGAGI (reference sequence). The CDR3, as DNA: TGTGCCAGCAAGGAGACAGGCGATAACTATGGCTACACCTTC. Protein sequence: CASKETGDNYGYTF.

This sequence joins TRBV4-3 and TRBJ2-7; 11 bases fit TRBD1. The CDR3 is made up of 15 amino acids. V was clipped by 4 bases and J by 3 bases; unmatched bases: 5. From germline, CDR1 is LGHNA and CDR2 YSLEER. This CDR3 is CASSLWTGGSYEQYF. The DNA for the CDR3 is TGCGCCAGCAGCCTTTGGACAGGGGGCAGCTACGAGCAGTACTTC.

This chain connects TRBV6-1 to TRBJ2-7; D ambiguous. Germline V lookup: CDR1 MNHNS, CDR2 SASEGT. V lost 5 bases and J 4 bases, leaving 6 bases between the germline ends. CDR3 length: 11 amino acids. Here the CDR3 DNA reads TGTGCCAGCAGTCGGTTATACGAGCAGTACTTC. Its protein is CASSRLYEQYF.

The chain combines TRBV7-2 with TRBJ2-3; 12 nucleotides align to TRBD2. Germline V gene data show CDR1 as SGHTA and CDR2 as FQGNSA. CDR3 length equals 16 residues. Losses at the gene ends were 5 bases for V and 2 bases for J; bases not matched to a gene: 5. The CDR3: CASSLLAGGITDTQYF. The CDR3 coding sequence is TGTGCCAGCAGCCTCCTAGCGGGGGGGATCACAGATACGCAGTATTTT.

The chain couples TRBV19 to TRBJ1-1; 10 bases are a match to TRBD1. In germline, CDR1 is LNHDA, CDR2 SQIVND (reference sequence). CDR3 size: 13 residues. Losses at the gene ends were 2 bases for V and 10 bases for J; bases not matched to a gene: 4. DNA of the CDR3: TGTGCCAGTAGTATATTCGGGACAGGGGCAGCTTTCTTT. It specifies CASSIFGTGAAFF.

This clone was seen a few times. The chain has TRBV2 and TRBJ1-6; D call uncertain. The V end was cut by 7 bases, the J end by 0 bases, with 13 bases between. The CDR3 runs to 16 residues. CDR1 and CDR2 from the germline V gene are SNHLY and FYNNEI. DNA for the CDR3: TGTGCCAGCAACATACTTGGGAGCTCCTATAATTCACCCCTCCACTTT. Its translation is CASNILGSSYNSPLHF.

This clone has more than one count but fewer than ten. The V call is TRBV7-9, the J call TRBJ1-1; possibly TRBD1 for D (5 bases). Trimming took off 8 bases at V and 2 bases at J, with 18 bases between the two ends. Germline-derived CDR1 and CDR2 are SEHNR and FQNEAQ (reference sequence). The CDR3 runs 15 residues. The CDR3 DNA reads TGTGCCAGCGATTGGGGCCTCCGACGAAACACTGAAGCTTTCTTT. Its translation: CASDWGLRRNTEAFF.

This clone turned up a few times. The rearrangement uses TRBV7-2 and TRBJ2-7, with D perhaps TRBD1 (5 bases). The V gene lost 1 base and the J gene lost 2 bases, with 12 bases spanning the gap. The germline gives CDR1 SGHTA, CDR2 FQGNSA. The CDR3 extends over 15 amino acids. CDR3 in amino acids: CASSLVGQGTYEQYF. DNA for the CDR3: TGTGCCAGCAGCTTAGTAGGGCAGGGAACCTACGAGCAGTACTTC.

This rearrangement joins TRBV5-1 to TRBJ2-3; 10 nucleotides match TRBD2. V was pared by 4 bases and J by 2 bases, with 4 bases of the junction left unmatched. In germline, CDR1 is SGHRS, CDR2 YFSETQ. CDR3 length: 15 residues. The CDR3 region is CASSGLAVNTDTQYF. DNA of the CDR3: TGCGCCAGCAGCGGACTAGCGGTAAACACAGATACGCAGTATTTT.

The chain combines TRBV11-2 with TRBJ2-3; possibly TRBD2 for D (5 bases). Trimming took 0 bases from V and 1 from J, leaving 8 bases between them. CDR1 is SGHAT, CDR2 FQNNGV, per germline. The CDR3 has 15 amino acids. The CDR3 loop reads CASSLDRGGTDTQYF. CDR3 coding DNA: TGTGCCAGCAGCTTAGATCGGGGAGGCACAGATACGCAGTATTTT.

This chain connects TRBV28 to TRBJ2-5, with 10 bases that match TRBD2. The V segment lost 6 bases and the J segment 4 bases; nucleotides outside the gene matches: 14. Germline CDR1 reads MDHEN; CDR2 reads SYDVKM. CDR3 length: 17 amino acids. CDR3 in amino acids: CASSRSPGVAGGETQYF. In DNA, the CDR3 is TGTGCCAGCAGCCGCTCCCCCGGGGTAGCGGGAGGAGAGACCCAGTACTTC. Together with reference TRBV28 and TRBJ2-5, the CDR3 gives the full variable domain: DVKVTQSSRYLVKRTGEKVFLECVQDMDHENMFWYRQDPGLGLRLIYFSYDVKMKEKGDIPEGYSVSREKKERFSLILESASTNQTSMYLCASSRSPGVAGGETQYFGPGTRLLVL.

This clone appeared once. V and J are TRBV11-2 and TRBJ2-4; 13 bases line up with TRBD2. The V segment lost 5 bases and the J segment 5 bases; nucleotides outside the gene matches: 6. The CDR3 covers 16 residues. The germline gives CDR1 SGHAT, CDR2 FQNNGV. CDR3: CASSRGTSGIQNIQYF. The CDR3 nucleotides are TGTGCCAGCAGCCGGGGGACTAGCGGGATCCAAAACATTCAGTACTTC.

This clone was seen once. The chain employs TRBV5-1 and TRBJ1-1, with no clear D. The V end lost 4 bases, the J end lost 1 base, and 11 bases lay between the germline ends. Germline assignment: CDR1 SGHRS and CDR2 YFSETQ. The CDR3 runs to 14 residues. CDR3 sequence (DNA): TGCGCCAGCAGCCGAGAGGCCAAGAACACTGAAGCTTTCTTT. It specifies CASSREAKNTEAFF. Filled out from reference TRBV5-1 and TRBJ1-1, the complete variable domain reads KAGVTQTPRYLIKTRGQQVTLSCSPISGHRSVSWYQQTPGQGLQFLFEYFSETQRNKGNFPGRFSGRQFSNSRSEMNVSTLELGDSALYLCASSREAKNTEAFFGQGTRLTVV.

This sequence joins TRBV25-1 and TRBJ1-6; no definite D call. This CDR3 comprises 16 residues. CDR1 and CDR2 (germline): MGHDK, SYGVNS. V lost 5 bases and J lost 6, with 17 bases in between. CDR3 in amino acids: CASSQTGSGLNSPLHF. In nucleotides, the CDR3 is TGTGCCAGCAGTCAAACCGGTAGCGGTCTTAATTCACCCCTCCACTTT. Full variable domain (missing parts from reference TRBV25-1 and TRBJ1-6): EADIYQTPRYLVIGTGKKITLECSQTMGHDKMYWYQQDPGMELHLIHYSYGVNSTEKGDLSSESTVSRIRTEHFPLTLESARPSHTSQYLCASSQTGSGLNSPLHFGNGTRLTVT.

The J gene is TRBJ2-5, the V gene TRBV4-3; 9 nucleotides agree with TRBD1. The length of the CDR3 is 15 residues. The junction had 8 bases not matched to a gene; V was cut back by 4 bases and J by 5 bases. Germline V gives CDR1 LGHNA, CDR2 YSLEER. CDR3 residues: CASSRNRGQKETQYF. CDR3 sequence (DNA): TGCGCCAGCAGCCGGAACAGGGGGCAAAAGGAGACCCAGTACTTC.